This T cell receptor beta chain emerged from a study of vaccination effects on CD4 cells after COVID-19. General study points: Just 1 of 255 vaccine-induced clones in healthy recipients was cross-reactive.

This clone was seen once. The antigen is undetermined. The protocol was immunoSEQ multiplex PCR, while the TCRdb copy is restricted to in-frame clones and leaves out a portion. The sample lists around 70,000 clones; roughly three quarters were seen once. Trimming cost V 11 bases and J 5 bases, with 14 bases left between them. Looked up from germline, CDR1 is SNHLY and CDR2 is FYNNEI. The length of the CDR3 is 12 residues. Having been cultured for 10 days, the cells underwent CD4+ T cell isolation. Testing of the vaccine recipients showed negative nucleocapsid antibodies and no prior SARS-CoV-2 infection.

This sequence joins TRBV2 and TRBJ2-3; D not resolved. The source was CD4+ T cells from PBMCs cultured without peptide, collected before COVID-19 vaccination. The TCR originated in a human donor who received a COVID-19 vaccine. The CDR3 DNA follows: TGTGCCGGTAAAATGGACGGAGATACGCAGTATTTT. It codes for CAGKMDGDTQYF.